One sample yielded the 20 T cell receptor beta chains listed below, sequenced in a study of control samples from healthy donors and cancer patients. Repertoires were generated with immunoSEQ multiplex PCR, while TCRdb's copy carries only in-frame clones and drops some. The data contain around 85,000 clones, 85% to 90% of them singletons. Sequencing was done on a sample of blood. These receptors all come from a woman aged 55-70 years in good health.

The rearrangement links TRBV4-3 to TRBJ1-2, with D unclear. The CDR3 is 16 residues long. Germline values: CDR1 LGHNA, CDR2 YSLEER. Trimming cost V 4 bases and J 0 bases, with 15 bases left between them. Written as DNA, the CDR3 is TGCGCCAGCAGCCCGGGTGAGGGAGCCGCTAACTATGGCTACACCTTC. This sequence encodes CASSPGEGAANYGYTF.

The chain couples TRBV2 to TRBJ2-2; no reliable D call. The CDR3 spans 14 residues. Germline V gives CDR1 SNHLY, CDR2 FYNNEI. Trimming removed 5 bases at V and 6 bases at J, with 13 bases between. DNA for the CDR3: TGTGCCAGCAGTCTGGGTACTGGCGCCGGGGAGCTGTTTTTT. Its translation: CASSLGTGAGELFF.

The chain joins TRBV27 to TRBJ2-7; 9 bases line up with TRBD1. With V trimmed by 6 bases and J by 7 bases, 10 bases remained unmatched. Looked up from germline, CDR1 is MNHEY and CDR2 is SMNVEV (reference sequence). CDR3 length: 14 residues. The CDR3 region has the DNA TGTGCCAGCAGCTCCGGGACAGGGACGGGTGAGCAGTACTTC. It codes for CASSSGTGTGEQYF.

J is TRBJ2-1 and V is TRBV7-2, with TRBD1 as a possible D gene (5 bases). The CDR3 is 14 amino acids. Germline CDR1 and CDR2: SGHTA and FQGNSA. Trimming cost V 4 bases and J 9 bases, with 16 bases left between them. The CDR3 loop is CASSSPRQNGEQFF. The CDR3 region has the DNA TGTGCCAGCAGCTCTCCCCGACAGAACGGTGAGCAGTTCTTC.

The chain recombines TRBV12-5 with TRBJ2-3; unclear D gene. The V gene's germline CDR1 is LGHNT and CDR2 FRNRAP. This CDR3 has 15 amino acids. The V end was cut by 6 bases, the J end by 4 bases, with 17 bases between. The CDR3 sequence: CASGPSLGFADTQYF. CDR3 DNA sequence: TGTGCTAGTGGCCCGTCGCTAGGGTTCGCAGATACGCAGTATTTT.

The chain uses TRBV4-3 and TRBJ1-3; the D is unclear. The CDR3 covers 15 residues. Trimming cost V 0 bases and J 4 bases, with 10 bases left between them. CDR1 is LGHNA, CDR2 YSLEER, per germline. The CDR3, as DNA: TGCGCCAGCAGCCAAGAATTCCCTAGGGGAAACACCATATATTTT. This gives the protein CASSQEFPRGNTIYF.

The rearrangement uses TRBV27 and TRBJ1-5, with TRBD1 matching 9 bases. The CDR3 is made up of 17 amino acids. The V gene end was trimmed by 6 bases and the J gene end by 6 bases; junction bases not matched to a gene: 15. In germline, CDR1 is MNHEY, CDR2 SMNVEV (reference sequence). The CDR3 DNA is TGTGCCAGCAGCCGATACGCAGGGACAGGGATGGGTCAGCCCCAGCATTTT. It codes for CASSRYAGTGMGQPQHF.

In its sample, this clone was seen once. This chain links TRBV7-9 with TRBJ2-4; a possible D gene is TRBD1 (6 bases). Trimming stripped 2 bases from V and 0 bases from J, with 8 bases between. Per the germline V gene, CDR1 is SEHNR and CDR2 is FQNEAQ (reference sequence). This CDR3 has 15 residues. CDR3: CASSLRGTAKNIQYF. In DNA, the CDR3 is TGTGCCAGCAGCTTAAGGGGGACAGCCAAAAACATTCAGTACTTC.

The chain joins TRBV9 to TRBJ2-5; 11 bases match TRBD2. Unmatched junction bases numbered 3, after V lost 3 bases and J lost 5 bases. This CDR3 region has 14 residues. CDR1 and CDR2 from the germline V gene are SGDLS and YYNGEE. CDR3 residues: CASSGTSGWETQYF. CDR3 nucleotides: TGTGCCAGCAGCGGGACTAGCGGGTGGGAGACCCAGTACTTC. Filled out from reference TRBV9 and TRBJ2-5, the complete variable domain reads DSGVTQTPKHLITATGQRVTLRCSPRSGDLSVYWYQQSLDQGLQFLIQYYNGEERAKGNILERFSAQQFPDLHSELNLSSLELGDSALYFCASSGTSGWETQYFGPGTRLLVL.

The CDR3 nucleotides read TGTGCCAGCAGCTTAGGCTATGAGCAGTTCTTC. Translating it yields CASSLGYEQFF. This chain uses TRBV11-3 with TRBJ2-1; the D is unclear. The CDR3 is made up of 11 amino acids. Germline CDR1 reads SGHNT; CDR2 reads YENEEA. Trimming shortened V by 1 base and J by 8 bases, and 3 bases separated the two germline ends. Full variable domain (remainder filled in from reference TRBV11-3 and TRBJ2-1): EAGVVQSPRYKIIEKKQPVAFWCNPISGHNTLYWYLQNLGQGPELLIRYENEEAVDDSQLPKDRFSAERLKGVDSTLKIQPAELGDSAVYLCASSLGYEQFFGPGTRLTVL.

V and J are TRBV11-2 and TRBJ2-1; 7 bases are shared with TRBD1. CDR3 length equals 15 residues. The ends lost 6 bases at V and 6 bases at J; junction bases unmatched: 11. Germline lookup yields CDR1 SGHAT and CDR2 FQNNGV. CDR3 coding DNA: TGTGCCAGCAGAAACATAGGGGGCCGGTTCAATGAGCAGTTCTTC. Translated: CASRNIGGRFNEQFF.

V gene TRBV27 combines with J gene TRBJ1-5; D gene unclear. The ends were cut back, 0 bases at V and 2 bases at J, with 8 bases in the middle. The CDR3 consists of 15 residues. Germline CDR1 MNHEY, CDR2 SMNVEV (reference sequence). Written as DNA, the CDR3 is TGTGCCAGCAGTTTATCAGCCCGTGGCAATCAGCCCCAGCATTTT. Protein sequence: CASSLSARGNQPQHF.

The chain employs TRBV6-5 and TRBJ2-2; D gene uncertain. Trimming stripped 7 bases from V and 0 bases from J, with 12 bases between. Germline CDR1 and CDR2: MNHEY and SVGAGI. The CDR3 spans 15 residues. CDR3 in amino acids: CASTSRFANTGELFF. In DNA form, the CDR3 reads TGTGCCAGCACCTCACGGTTCGCGAACACCGGGGAGCTGTTTTTT.

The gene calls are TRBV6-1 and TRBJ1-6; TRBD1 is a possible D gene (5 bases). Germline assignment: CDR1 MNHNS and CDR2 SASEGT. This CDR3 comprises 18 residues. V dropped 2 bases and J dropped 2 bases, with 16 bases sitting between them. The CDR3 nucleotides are TGTGCCAGCAGTGAATATGGGGCCGGAGGTACCTATAATTCACCCCTCCACTTT. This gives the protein CASSEYGAGGTYNSPLHF.

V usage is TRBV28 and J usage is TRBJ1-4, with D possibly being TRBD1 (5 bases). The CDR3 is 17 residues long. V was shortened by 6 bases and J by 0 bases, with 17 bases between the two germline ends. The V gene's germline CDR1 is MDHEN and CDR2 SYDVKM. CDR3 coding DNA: TGTGCCAGCAGGACACACGGGGGGTCGGCAACTAATGAAAAACTGTTTTTT. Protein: CASRTHGGSATNEKLFF. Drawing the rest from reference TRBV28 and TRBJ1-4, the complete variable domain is DVKVTQSSRYLVKRTGEKVFLECVQDMDHENMFWYRQDPGLGLRLIYFSYDVKMKEKGDIPEGYSVSREKKERFSLILESASTNQTSMYLCASRTHGGSATNEKLFFGSGTQLSVL.

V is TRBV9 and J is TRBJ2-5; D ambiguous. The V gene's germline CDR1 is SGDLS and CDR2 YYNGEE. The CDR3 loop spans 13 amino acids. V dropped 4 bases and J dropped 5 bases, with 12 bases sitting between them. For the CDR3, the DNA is TGTGCCAGCAGCATCGCGACTTGGGAGACCCAGTACTTC. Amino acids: CASSIATWETQYF.

The CDR3 nucleotides are TGTGCCAGTAGTATTCTATTGGGACAGGCCATGGGGGAGCAGTTCTTC. Encoded protein: CASSILLGQAMGEQFF. V usage is TRBV19 and J usage is TRBJ2-1; 8 bases align to TRBD1. CDR1 and CDR2 (germline): LNHDA, SQIVND (reference sequence). This CDR3 is built from 16 residues. V lost 3 bases and J lost 10; bases outside the gene matches: 14.

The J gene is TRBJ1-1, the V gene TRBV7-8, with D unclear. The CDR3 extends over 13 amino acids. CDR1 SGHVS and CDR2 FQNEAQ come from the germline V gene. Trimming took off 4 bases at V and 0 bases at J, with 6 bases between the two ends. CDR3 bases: TGTGCCAGCAGCTCTTCATTGAACACTGAAGCTTTCTTT. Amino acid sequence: CASSSSLNTEAFF.

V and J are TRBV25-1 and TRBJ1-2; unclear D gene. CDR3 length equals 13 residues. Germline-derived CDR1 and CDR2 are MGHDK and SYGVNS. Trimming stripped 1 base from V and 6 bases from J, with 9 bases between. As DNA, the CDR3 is TGTGCCAGCAGTGAATCACCGGGGAATGGCTACACCTTC. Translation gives CASSESPGNGYTF.

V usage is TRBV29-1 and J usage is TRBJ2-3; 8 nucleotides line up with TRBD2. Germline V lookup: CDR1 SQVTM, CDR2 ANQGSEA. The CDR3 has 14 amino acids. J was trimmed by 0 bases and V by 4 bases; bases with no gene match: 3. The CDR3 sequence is CSVGAGESTDTQYF. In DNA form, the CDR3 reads TGCAGCGTTGGAGCGGGAGAGAGCACAGATACGCAGTATTTT.